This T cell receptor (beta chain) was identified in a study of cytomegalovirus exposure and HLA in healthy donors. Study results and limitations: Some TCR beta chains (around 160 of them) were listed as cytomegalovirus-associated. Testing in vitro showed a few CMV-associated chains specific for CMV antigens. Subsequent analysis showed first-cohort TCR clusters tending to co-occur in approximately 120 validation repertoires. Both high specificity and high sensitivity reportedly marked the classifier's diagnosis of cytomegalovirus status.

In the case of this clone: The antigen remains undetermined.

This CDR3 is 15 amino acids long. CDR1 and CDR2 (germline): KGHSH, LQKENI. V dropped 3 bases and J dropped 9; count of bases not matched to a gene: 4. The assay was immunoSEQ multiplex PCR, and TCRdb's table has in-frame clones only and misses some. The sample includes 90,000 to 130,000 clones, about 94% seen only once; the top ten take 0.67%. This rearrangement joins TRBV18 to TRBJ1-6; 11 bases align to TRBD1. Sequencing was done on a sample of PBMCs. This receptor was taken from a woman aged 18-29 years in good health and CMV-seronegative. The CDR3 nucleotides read TGTGCCAGCTCACCGAAGGACAGGGGGCGTTCACCCCTCCACTTT. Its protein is CASSPKDRGRSPLHF.